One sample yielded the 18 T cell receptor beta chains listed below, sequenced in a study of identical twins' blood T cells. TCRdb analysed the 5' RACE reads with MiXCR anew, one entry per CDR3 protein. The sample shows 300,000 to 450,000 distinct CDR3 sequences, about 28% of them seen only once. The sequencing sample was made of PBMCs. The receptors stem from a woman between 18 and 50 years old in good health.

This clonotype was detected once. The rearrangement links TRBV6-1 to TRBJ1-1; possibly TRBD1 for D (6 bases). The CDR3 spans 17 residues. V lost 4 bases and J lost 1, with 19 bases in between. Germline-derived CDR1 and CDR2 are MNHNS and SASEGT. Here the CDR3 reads CASSAPGGRNWNTEAFF. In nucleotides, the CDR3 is TGTGCCAGCAGTGCCCCGGGGGGCAGAAATTGGAACACTGAAGCTTTCTTT.

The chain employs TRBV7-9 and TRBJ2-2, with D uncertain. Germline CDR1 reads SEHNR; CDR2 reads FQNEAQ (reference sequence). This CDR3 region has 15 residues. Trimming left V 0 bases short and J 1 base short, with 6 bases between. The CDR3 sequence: CASSLAQRNTGELFF. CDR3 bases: TGTGCCAGCAGCTTAGCCCAGAGGAACACCGGGGAGCTGTTTTTT.

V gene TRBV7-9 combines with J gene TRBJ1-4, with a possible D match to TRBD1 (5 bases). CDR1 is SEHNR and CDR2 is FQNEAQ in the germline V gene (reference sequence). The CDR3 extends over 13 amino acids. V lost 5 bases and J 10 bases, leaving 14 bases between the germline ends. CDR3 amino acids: CASSLRDFGKLFF. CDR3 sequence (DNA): TGTGCCAGCAGCCTCAGGGATTTCGGAAAACTGTTTTTT.

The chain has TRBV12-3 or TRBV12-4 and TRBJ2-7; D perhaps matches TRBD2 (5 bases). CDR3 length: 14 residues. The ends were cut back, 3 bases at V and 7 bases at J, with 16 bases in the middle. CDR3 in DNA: TGTGCCAGCAGTTTCCGGGGAGCCTCGGGGGAGCAGTACTTC. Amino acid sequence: CASSFRGASGEQYF.

This chain's CDR3 is CASSASFSEQYF. The CDR3 DNA is TGTGCCAGCTCCGCGTCCTTTTCCGAGCAGTACTTC. J is TRBJ2-7 and V is TRBV3-1; D not resolved. V was shortened by 8 bases and J by 6 bases, with 14 bases between the two germline ends. This CDR3 has 12 amino acids. Germline CDR1 is LGHDT and CDR2 is YNNKEL (reference sequence).

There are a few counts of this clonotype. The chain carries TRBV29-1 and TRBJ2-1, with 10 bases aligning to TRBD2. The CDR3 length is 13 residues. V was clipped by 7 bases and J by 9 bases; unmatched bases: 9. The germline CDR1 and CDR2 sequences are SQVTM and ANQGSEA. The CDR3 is CSAASGRWGEQFF. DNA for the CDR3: TGCAGCGCTGCTAGCGGGAGATGGGGTGAGCAGTTCTTC.

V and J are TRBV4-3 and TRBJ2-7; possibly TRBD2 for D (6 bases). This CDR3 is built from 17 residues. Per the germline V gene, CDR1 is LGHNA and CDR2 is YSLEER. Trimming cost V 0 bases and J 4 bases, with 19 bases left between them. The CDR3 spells CASSQDVPREFPYEQYF. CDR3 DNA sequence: TGCGCCAGCAGCCAAGATGTTCCCCGGGAGTTTCCTTACGAGCAGTACTTC.

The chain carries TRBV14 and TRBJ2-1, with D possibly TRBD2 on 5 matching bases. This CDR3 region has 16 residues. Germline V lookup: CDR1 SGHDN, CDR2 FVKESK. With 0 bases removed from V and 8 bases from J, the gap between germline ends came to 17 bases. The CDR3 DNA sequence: TGTGCCAGCAGCCAAGATCAGCGGATAGGTTCCGATGAGCAGTTCTTC. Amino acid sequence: CASSQDQRIGSDEQFF.

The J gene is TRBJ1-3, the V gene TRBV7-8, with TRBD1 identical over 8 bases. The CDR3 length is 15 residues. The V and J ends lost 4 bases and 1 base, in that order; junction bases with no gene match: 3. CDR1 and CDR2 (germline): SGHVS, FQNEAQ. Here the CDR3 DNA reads TGTGCCAGCAGCTCTAACAGGGGGTCTGGAAACACCATATATTTT. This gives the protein CASSSNRGSGNTIYF. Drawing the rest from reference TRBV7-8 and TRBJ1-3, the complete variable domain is GAGVSQSPRYKVAKRGQDVALRCDPISGHVSLFWYQQALGQGPEFLTYFQNEAQLDKSGLPSDRFFAERPEGSVSTLKIQRTQQEDSAVYLCASSSNRGSGNTIYFGEGSWLTVV.

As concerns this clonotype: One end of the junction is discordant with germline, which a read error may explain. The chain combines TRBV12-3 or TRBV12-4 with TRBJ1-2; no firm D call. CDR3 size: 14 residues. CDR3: CSSSFEGSTDGYTF. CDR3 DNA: TGTTCCAGCAGTTTCGAGGGCTCAACGGATGGCTACACCTTC.

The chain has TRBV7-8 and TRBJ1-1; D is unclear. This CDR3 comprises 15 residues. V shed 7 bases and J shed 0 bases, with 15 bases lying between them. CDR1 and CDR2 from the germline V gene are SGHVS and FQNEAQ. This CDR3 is CASNFGSGMNTEAFF. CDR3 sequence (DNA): TGTGCCAGCAACTTTGGCTCCGGGATGAACACTGAAGCTTTCTTT. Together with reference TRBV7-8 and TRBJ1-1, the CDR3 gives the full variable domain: GAGVSQSPRYKVAKRGQDVALRCDPISGHVSLFWYQQALGQGPEFLTYFQNEAQLDKSGLPSDRFFAERPEGSVSTLKIQRTQQEDSAVYLCASNFGSGMNTEAFFGQGTRLTVV.

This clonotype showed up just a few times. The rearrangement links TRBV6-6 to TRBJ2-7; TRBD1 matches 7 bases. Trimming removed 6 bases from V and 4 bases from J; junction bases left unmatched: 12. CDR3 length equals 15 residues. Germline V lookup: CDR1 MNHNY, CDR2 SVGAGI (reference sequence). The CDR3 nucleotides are TGTGCCAGCAGCCACGTCGACAGGGATAAGTACGAGCAGTACTTC. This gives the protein CASSHVDRDKYEQYF.

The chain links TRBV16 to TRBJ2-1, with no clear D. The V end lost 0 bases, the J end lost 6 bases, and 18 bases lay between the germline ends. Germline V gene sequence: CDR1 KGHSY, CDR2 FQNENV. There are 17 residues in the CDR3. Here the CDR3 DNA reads TGTGCCAGCAGCCAATCGATAGCCAGCAAGGCCTTCAATGAGCAGTTCTTC. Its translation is CASSQSIASKAFNEQFF.

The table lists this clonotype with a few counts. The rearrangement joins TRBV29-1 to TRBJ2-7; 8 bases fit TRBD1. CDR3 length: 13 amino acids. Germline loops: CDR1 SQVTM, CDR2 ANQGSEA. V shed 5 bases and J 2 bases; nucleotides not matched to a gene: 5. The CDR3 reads CSVQTGAAYEQYF. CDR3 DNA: TGCAGCGTTCAGACAGGGGCGGCCTACGAGCAGTACTTC.

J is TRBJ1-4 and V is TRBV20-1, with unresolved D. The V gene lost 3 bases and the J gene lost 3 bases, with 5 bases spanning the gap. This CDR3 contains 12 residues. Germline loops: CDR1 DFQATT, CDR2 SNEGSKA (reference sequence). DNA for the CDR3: TGCAGTGCTAGTCTGGCTAATGAAAAACTGTTTTTT. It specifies CSASLANEKLFF.

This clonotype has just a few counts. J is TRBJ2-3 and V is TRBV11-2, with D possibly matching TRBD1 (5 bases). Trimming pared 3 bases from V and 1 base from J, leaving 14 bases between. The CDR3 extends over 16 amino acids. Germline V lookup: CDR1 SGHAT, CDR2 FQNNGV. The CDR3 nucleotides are TGTGCCAGCAGCTTTACCGCAGTAGGGGGCACAGATACGCAGTATTTT. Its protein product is CASSFTAVGGTDTQYF.

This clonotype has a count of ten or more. CDR3 bases: TGCAGTGCCCGGACTAGCGACACAGATACGCAGTATTTT. Translated, it gives CSARTSDTDTQYF. The chain has TRBV20-1 and TRBJ2-3; the match to TRBD2 covers 9 bases. J lost 2 bases, V lost 6 bases, and 3 bases had no gene match. CDR1 is DFQATT and CDR2 is SNEGSKA in the germline V gene (reference sequence). The CDR3 loop spans 13 amino acids.

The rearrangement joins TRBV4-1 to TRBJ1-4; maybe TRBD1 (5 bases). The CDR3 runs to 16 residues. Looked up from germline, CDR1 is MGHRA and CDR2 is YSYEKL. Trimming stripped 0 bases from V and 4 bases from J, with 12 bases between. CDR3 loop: CASSQDLSGLNEKLFF. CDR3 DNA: TGCGCCAGCAGCCAAGATTTATCGGGGCTTAATGAAAAACTGTTTTTT.